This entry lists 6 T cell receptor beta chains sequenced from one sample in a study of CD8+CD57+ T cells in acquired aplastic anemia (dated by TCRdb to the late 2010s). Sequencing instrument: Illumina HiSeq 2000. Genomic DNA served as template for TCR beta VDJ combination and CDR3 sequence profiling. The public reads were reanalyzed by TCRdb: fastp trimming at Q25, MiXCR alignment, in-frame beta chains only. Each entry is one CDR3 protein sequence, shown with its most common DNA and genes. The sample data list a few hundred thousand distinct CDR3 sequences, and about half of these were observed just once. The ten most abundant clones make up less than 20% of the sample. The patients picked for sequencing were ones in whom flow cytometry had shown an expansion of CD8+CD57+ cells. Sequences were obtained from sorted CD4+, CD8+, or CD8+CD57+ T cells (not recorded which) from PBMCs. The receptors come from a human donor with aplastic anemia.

Here the CDR3 reads CASSPEASSRTDTQYF. For the CDR3, the DNA is TGTGCCAGCAGCCCCGAGGCCAGTTCGCGCACAGATACGCAGTATTTT. J is TRBJ2-3 and V is TRBV5-6; no clear D gene. Germline V lookup: CDR1 SGHDT, CDR2 YYEEEE. The CDR3 runs 16 residues. The V end was cut by 4 bases, the J end by 1 base, with 16 bases between.

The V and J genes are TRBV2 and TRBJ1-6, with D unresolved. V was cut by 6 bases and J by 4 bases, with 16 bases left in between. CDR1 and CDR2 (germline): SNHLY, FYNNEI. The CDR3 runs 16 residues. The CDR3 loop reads CASRPDGSGYNSPLHF. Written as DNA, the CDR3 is TGTGCCAGCAGGCCCGACGGAAGCGGATATAATTCACCCCTCCACTTT.

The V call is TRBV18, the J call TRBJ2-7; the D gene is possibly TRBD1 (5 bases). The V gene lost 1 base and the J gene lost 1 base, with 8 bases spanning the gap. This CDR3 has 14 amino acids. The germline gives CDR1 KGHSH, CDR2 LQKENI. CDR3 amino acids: CASSPQDKSYEQYF. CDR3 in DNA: TGTGCCAGCTCACCACAGGACAAGTCCTACGAGCAGTACTTC. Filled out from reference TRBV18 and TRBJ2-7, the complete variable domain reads NAGVMQNPRHLVRRRGQEARLRCSPMKGHSHVYWYRQLPEEGLKFMVYLQKENIIDESGMPKERFSAEFPKEGPSILRIQQVVRGDSAAYFCASSPQDKSYEQYFGPGTRLTVT.

This chain's CDR3 is CATSDPPTPGLEVDEQFF. CDR3 DNA sequence: TGTGCCACCAGTGATCCCCCTACCCCGGGACTAGAGGTCGATGAGCAGTTCTTC. V and J are TRBV24-1 and TRBJ2-1, with 8 bases matching TRBD2. J gave up 8 bases and V 3 bases, and 17 bases lay outside the gene matches. The V gene's germline CDR1 is KGHDR and CDR2 SFDVKD. CDR3 size: 18 residues.

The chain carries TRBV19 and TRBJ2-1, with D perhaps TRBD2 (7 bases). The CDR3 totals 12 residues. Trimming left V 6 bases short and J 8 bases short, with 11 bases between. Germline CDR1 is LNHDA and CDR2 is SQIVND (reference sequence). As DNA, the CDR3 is TGTGCCAGTAGAGGGGGGGGGGATGAGCAGTTCTTC. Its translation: CASRGGGDEQFF. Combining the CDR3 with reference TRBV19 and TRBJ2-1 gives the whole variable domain DGGITQSPKYLFRKEGQNVTLSCEQNLNHDAMYWYRQDPGQGLRLIYYSQIVNDFQKGDIAEGYSVSREKKESFPLTVTSAQKNPTAFYLCASRGGGDEQFFGPGTRLTVL.

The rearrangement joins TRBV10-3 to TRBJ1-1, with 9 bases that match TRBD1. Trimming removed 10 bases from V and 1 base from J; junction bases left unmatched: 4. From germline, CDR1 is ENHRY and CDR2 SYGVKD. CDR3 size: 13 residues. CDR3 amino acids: CATRTGANTEAFF. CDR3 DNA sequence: TGTGCCACTCGGACAGGGGCGAACACTGAAGCTTTCTTT.